This T cell receptor beta chain originates from a study of T cell repertoires in cytomegalovirus infection. Study at large: CMV epitopes in the study were HLA-C-restricted (recently identified) and HLA-B-restricted (well studied). Through public TCR beta signatures, both CMV infection and matching HLA type were indicated.

This clonotype showed up many times. Its specificity is unknown. TCRdb reanalysed the reads using MiXCR and keeps one entry per CDR3 protein. The sample includes roughly 990,000 distinct CDR3 sequences, approximately 31% of them seen just once. Trimming shortened V by 2 bases and J by 0 bases, and 17 bases separated the two germline ends. The CDR3 loop spans 18 amino acids. Germline V lookup: CDR1 SGHVS, CDR2 FNYEAQ. The sequencing here drew on cultured CD8+ T cells from PBMCs, taken from culture after CMV antigen stimulation. This clonotype was sampled from a human donor in good health (CMV status not recorded). Some clones in this sample may be carry-over from other donors' samples. This sequence joins TRBV7-6 and TRBJ2-1, with D possibly being TRBD1 (7 bases). CDR3 bases: TGTGCCAGCAGCTTACTCTGGGGCCAGGGGGGCTCCTACAATGAGCAGTTCTTC. Its translation: CASSLLWGQGGSYNEQFF.